This T cell receptor beta chain stems from a study of shared T cell receptors in the human thymus (dated by TCRdb to about 2021). The study in broad terms: The study examined how self-reactive, shared T-cell receptor alpha chains are generated in the human thymus.

A note on this clone: The antigen this receptor binds is unknown. Per-base quality was not reported, and no clone a single base away is much larger than it.

Libraries were constructed by the immunoSEQ multiplex PCR assay. TCRdb mirrors the immuneACCESS table, restricted to in-frame sequences. Some clones are absent from its copies; in checked studies, under half trace to an unresolved V gene, and the reason for the others is unknown. The sample profile shows roughly 410,000 clones; approximately 95% of them were found once. Approximately 0.018% of the sample belongs to the ten largest clones. The germline V gene gives CDR1 as MNHNS and CDR2 as SASEGT. Compared with germline, V lacks 4 bases and J lacks 0 bases; bases without a gene match: 6. The CDR3 covers 16 residues, taking in both the cysteine and the phenylalanine. CDR3 DNA only is kept here, 48 bases in frame from base 1.

The chain is assembled from TRBV6-1 and TRBJ1-5, and TRBD1 matches 7 of the central bases. This sequence was found in a human donor. Sequencing was carried out using thymocytes. The CDR3 is CASSAQGKNSNQPQHF. The DNA is TGTGCCAGCAGTGCACAGGGGAAAAATAGCAATCAGCCCCAGCATTTT.